A selection of T cell receptor beta chains follows, all from one sample in a study of T-cell memory formation after mild COVID-19. TCRdb called the 5' RACE reads again in MiXCR, with one record for every CDR3 protein. The table shows hundreds of thousands of distinct CDR3 sequences, with roughly 15% occurring only once. Sequenced: PBMCs or a T cell subset sorted from them (not recorded which). The source is a man aged 18 to 35 who had mild COVID-19 (a few samples of this study predate the infection). Cell type and time point are not known. The CDR3 runs from the conserved cysteine through the conserved F or W. A D gene is named only where the DNA matches it firmly. Rows may omit the clone size; those that give it use once, few, many or a size class.

abundance: NA; j_gene: TRBJ1-3; v_gene: TRBV3-1; d_gene: NA; CDR3nt: TGTGCCAGCAGCCAAGGACAGCTCGGAAACACCATATATTTT; CDR3aa: CASSQGQLGNTIYF
abundance: few; j_gene: TRBJ2-7; v_gene: TRBV5-1; d_gene: NA; CDR3nt: TGCGCCAGCAGCCGCGGATATATCTACGAGCAGTACTTC; CDR3aa: CASSRGYIYEQYF
abundance: few; j_gene: TRBJ2-1; v_gene: TRBV5-1; d_gene: TRBD2; CDR3nt: TGCGCCAGCAGCCAAACCAGCGGGGGGGCGTACAATGAGCAGTTCTTC; CDR3aa: CASSQTSGGAYNEQFF
abundance: many; j_gene: TRBJ1-3; v_gene: TRBV7-6; d_gene: NA; CDR3nt: TGTGCCAGCAGCCCCGGGGGGGGACCTGGAAACACCATATATTTT; CDR3aa: CASSPGGGPGNTIYF
abundance: few; j_gene: TRBJ1-2; v_gene: TRBV12-3/TRBV12-4; d_gene: NA; CDR3nt: TGTGCCAGCAGGCCTGCGGGGTACAGCGAGTATGGCTACACCTTC; CDR3aa: CASRPAGYSEYGYTF
abundance: few; j_gene: TRBJ2-5; v_gene: TRBV7-9; d_gene: TRBD1; CDR3nt: TGTGCCAGCAGCCAAACCGACCGGGACAGGGAAGAGACCCAGTACTTC; CDR3aa: CASSQTDRDREETQYF
abundance: few; j_gene: TRBJ2-1; v_gene: TRBV7-2; d_gene: NA; CDR3nt: TGTGCCAGCAGCTTGATGGGGTATAGAAATGAGCAGTTCTTC; CDR3aa: CASSLMGYRNEQFF
abundance: NA; j_gene: TRBJ2-4; v_gene: TRBV28; d_gene: NA; CDR3nt: TGTGCCAGCAGTCCTTGGGGGGGGGCCCTGGCCAAAAACATTCGGTACTTC; CDR3aa: CASSPWGGALAKNIRYF
abundance: few; j_gene: TRBJ2-3; v_gene: TRBV7-9; d_gene: TRBD1; CDR3nt: TGTGCCAGCAGCTCTGAAGGGGGCAAGCCCACAGATACGCAGTATTTT; CDR3aa: CASSSEGGKPTDTQYF
abundance: many; j_gene: TRBJ1-5; v_gene: TRBV5-1; d_gene: NA; CDR3nt: TGCGCCAGCAGCCCCCGGGGGGGGAATCAGCCCCAGCATTTT; CDR3aa: CASSPRGGNQPQHF
abundance: NA; j_gene: TRBJ2-1; v_gene: TRBV7-9; d_gene: NA; CDR3nt: TGTGCCAGCAGCTTAGCCCCCGCGTACAATGAGCAGTTCTTC; CDR3aa: CASSLAPAYNEQFF
abundance: NA; j_gene: TRBJ2-1; v_gene: TRBV11-1; d_gene: NA; CDR3nt: TGTGCCAGCAGTCAAGAAGACCAGGATTTCAATGAGCAGTTCTTC; CDR3aa: CASSQEDQDFNEQFF
abundance: NA; j_gene: TRBJ2-7; v_gene: TRBV4-2; d_gene: NA; CDR3nt: TGTGCCAGCAGCCCAGTTTTAGGCCAGGACTACGAGCAGTACTTC; CDR3aa: CASSPVLGQDYEQYF
abundance: NA; j_gene: TRBJ1-1; v_gene: TRBV5-1; d_gene: NA; CDR3nt: TGCGCCAGCAGCCCAGACGGACCAACACTGAAAGCTTTCTTT; CDR3aa: CASSPDGPTLKAFF
abundance: few; j_gene: TRBJ2-1; v_gene: TRBV2; d_gene: NA; CDR3nt: TGTGCCGGCATGGTGTCGGATGAGCAGTTCTTC; CDR3aa: CAGMVSDEQFF
abundance: few; j_gene: TRBJ1-1; v_gene: TRBV5-5; d_gene: NA; CDR3nt: TGTGCCAGCAGCGGGACGGTGAACACTGAAGCTTTCTTT; CDR3aa: CASSGTVNTEAFF
abundance: NA; j_gene: TRBJ2-3; v_gene: TRBV7-6; d_gene: TRBD2; CDR3nt: TGTGCCAGCAGCTTTAAGGGGAGGGGAGGCACAGATACGCAGTATTTT; CDR3aa: CASSFKGRGGTDTQYF
abundance: NA; j_gene: TRBJ2-3; v_gene: TRBV19; d_gene: NA; CDR3nt: TGTGCCAGTACCCAAGCAACAGGGTCGGATACGCAGTATTTT; CDR3aa: CASTQATGSDTQYF
abundance: NA; j_gene: TRBJ1-1; v_gene: TRBV6-1; d_gene: TRBD1; CDR3nt: TGTGCCAGCAGTCGTCGACAGGGGGCCGACAACACTGAAGCTTTCTTT; CDR3aa: CASSRRQGADNTEAFF
abundance: NA; j_gene: TRBJ1-1; v_gene: TRBV21-1; d_gene: NA; CDR3nt: TGTGCCAGCACCCTTGAGGCTCTAAACGGTGGAAAGGGCTGCACTGAAGCTTTCTTT; CDR3aa: CASTLEALNGGKGCTEAFF
abundance: NA; j_gene: TRBJ1-6; v_gene: TRBV12-3/TRBV12-4; d_gene: TRBD1; CDR3nt: TGTGCCAGCAGCCGTGGACAGGGGAATTCACCCCTCCACTTT; CDR3aa: CASSRGQGNSPLHF
abundance: NA; j_gene: TRBJ2-3; v_gene: TRBV20-1; d_gene: TRBD2; CDR3nt: TGCAGTGCTAGAGATCGTGGGCGGGGGACAGATACGCAGTATTTT; CDR3aa: CSARDRGRGTDTQYF
abundance: many; j_gene: TRBJ2-5; v_gene: TRBV5-4; d_gene: NA; CDR3nt: TGTGCCAGCAGCCCGCGCGGACAGCAATCTAAAGAGACCCAGTACTTC; CDR3aa: CASSPRGQQSKETQYF
abundance: many; j_gene: TRBJ1-2; v_gene: TRBV18; d_gene: NA; CDR3nt: TGTGCCAGCTCAGCGGCAAACTCGGATGTAGGCTACACCTTC; CDR3aa: CASSAANSDVGYTF
abundance: few; j_gene: TRBJ2-1; v_gene: TRBV10-2; d_gene: TRBD1; CDR3nt: TGCGCCAGCAGAGGACAGGGCCGCAATGAGCAGTTCTTC; CDR3aa: CASRGQGRNEQFF
abundance: few; j_gene: TRBJ1-5; v_gene: TRBV3-1; d_gene: TRBD1; CDR3nt: TGTGCCAGCAGCCAAGGTTCAGGGGGTGGCAATCAGCCCCAGCATTTT; CDR3aa: CASSQGSGGGNQPQHF
abundance: few; j_gene: TRBJ2-2; v_gene: TRBV3-1; d_gene: NA; CDR3nt: TGTGCCAGCAGCCTGGGGACGGGGGCTGCCACCGGGGAGCTGTTTTTT; CDR3aa: CASSLGTGAATGELFF
abundance: NA; j_gene: TRBJ2-1; v_gene: TRBV7-2; d_gene: TRBD1; CDR3nt: TGTGCCAGCAGCTTGGTAGACAGGGATGAGCAGTTCTTC; CDR3aa: CASSLVDRDEQFF
abundance: few; j_gene: TRBJ2-1; v_gene: TRBV18; d_gene: NA; CDR3nt: TGTGCCAGCTCACCGGGTAGCTCCTACAATGAGCAGTTCTTC; CDR3aa: CASSPGSSYNEQFF
abundance: NA; j_gene: TRBJ2-5; v_gene: TRBV10-2; d_gene: NA; CDR3nt: TGCGCCAGCAGTGAATCGAGGGGAGGTAGGGAGACCCAGTACTTC; CDR3aa: CASSESRGGRETQYF
abundance: few; j_gene: TRBJ1-1; v_gene: TRBV7-2; d_gene: NA; CDR3nt: TGTGCCAGCAGCATCCCAGGGGTCCTTATCTCTGAAGCTTTCTTT; CDR3aa: CASSIPGVLISEAFF
abundance: few; j_gene: TRBJ1-1; v_gene: TRBV11-2; d_gene: NA; CDR3nt: TGTGCCAGCAGCTTAGCACAGACTCGCACTGAAGCTTTCTTT; CDR3aa: CASSLAQTRTEAFF
abundance: NA; j_gene: TRBJ2-1; v_gene: TRBV5-8; d_gene: NA; CDR3nt: TGTGCCAGCAGTAAGCAGTTCTTC; CDR3aa: CASSKQFF
abundance: NA; j_gene: TRBJ2-5; v_gene: TRBV5-1; d_gene: TRBD2; CDR3nt: TGCGCCAGCAGCTCACAGCGGGGGGGCCTCGGAGAGACCCAGTACTTC; CDR3aa: CASSSQRGGLGETQYF
abundance: NA; j_gene: TRBJ2-3; v_gene: TRBV5-4; d_gene: TRBD2; CDR3nt: TGTGCCAGCAGCTTACGGGGGGGGGGCACAGATACGCAGTATTTT; CDR3aa: CASSLRGGGTDTQYF
abundance: many; j_gene: TRBJ2-3; v_gene: TRBV6-4; d_gene: TRBD2; CDR3nt: TGTGCCAGCAGTGAGGCTAGCGGGGATAGCACAGATACGCAGTATTTT; CDR3aa: CASSEASGDSTDTQYF
abundance: NA; j_gene: TRBJ2-7; v_gene: TRBV10-2; d_gene: NA; CDR3nt: TGCGCCAGCAGTGAAGAGGTCGAGCAGTACTTC; CDR3aa: CASSEEVEQYF
abundance: few; j_gene: TRBJ1-2; v_gene: TRBV24-1; d_gene: TRBD1; CDR3nt: TGTGCCACCAGTAACAGGGGTTCCGCTGGCTACACCTTC; CDR3aa: CATSNRGSAGYTF
abundance: once; j_gene: TRBJ2-5; v_gene: TRBV29-1; d_gene: NA; CDR3nt: TGCAGCGTTGTTCTGTTGGAGGAGACCCAGTACTTC; CDR3aa: CSVVLLEETQYF
abundance: few; j_gene: TRBJ1-2; v_gene: TRBV7-2; d_gene: NA; CDR3nt: TGTGCCAGCAGCTTTACGGCAGACTTCTATGGCTACACCTTC; CDR3aa: CASSFTADFYGYTF
abundance: NA; j_gene: TRBJ1-2; v_gene: TRBV7-3; d_gene: TRBD1; CDR3nt: TGTGCCAGCAGCTTCCCAGGGGGCTATGGCTACACCTTC; CDR3aa: CASSFPGGYGYTF
abundance: few; j_gene: TRBJ2-3; v_gene: TRBV6-5; d_gene: TRBD2; CDR3nt: TGTGCCAGCAGTTACTCTACGCTAGGCGGGGGAACAGATACGCAGTATTTT; CDR3aa: CASSYSTLGGGTDTQYF
abundance: many; j_gene: TRBJ2-7; v_gene: TRBV12-3/TRBV12-4; d_gene: NA; CDR3nt: TGTGCCAGCGCCTCGGACGGCGACGAGCAGTACTTC; CDR3aa: CASASDGDEQYF
abundance: many; j_gene: TRBJ2-5; v_gene: TRBV7-6; d_gene: NA; CDR3nt: TGTGCCAGCAGCCCCGAGGTGGGGGGGACCCAGTACTTC; CDR3aa: CASSPEVGGTQYF
abundance: NA; j_gene: TRBJ2-3; v_gene: TRBV7-2; d_gene: TRBD1; CDR3nt: TGTGCCAGCAGCTTACTTCCCCAGGGGGCATGGGATACGCAGTATTTT; CDR3aa: CASSLLPQGAWDTQYF
abundance: NA; j_gene: TRBJ1-1; v_gene: TRBV12-3/TRBV12-4; d_gene: NA; CDR3nt: TGTGCCAGCAAGGTAAAGGGGAGGAACACTGAAGCTTTCTTT; CDR3aa: CASKVKGRNTEAFF
abundance: NA; j_gene: TRBJ2-1; v_gene: TRBV10-2; d_gene: NA; CDR3nt: TGCGCCAGCAGTGAAGGGTACAATGAGCAGTTCTTC; CDR3aa: CASSEGYNEQFF
abundance: NA; j_gene: TRBJ1-4; v_gene: TRBV28; d_gene: TRBD1; CDR3nt: TGTGCCAGCAGTTTATCGGGACAGGGCTTTAATGAAAAACTGTTTTTT; CDR3aa: CASSLSGQGFNEKLFF
abundance: few; j_gene: TRBJ1-2; v_gene: TRBV7-9; d_gene: TRBD1; CDR3nt: TGTGCCAGCAGCCCGTGGACAGGATCTTATGGCTACACCTTC; CDR3aa: CASSPWTGSYGYTF
abundance: few; j_gene: TRBJ2-3; v_gene: TRBV20-1; d_gene: TRBD2; CDR3nt: TGCAGTGCTCGGACTAGCGGGGCGAGCACAGATACGCAGTATTTT; CDR3aa: CSARTSGASTDTQYF
abundance: few; j_gene: TRBJ1-1; v_gene: TRBV7-2; d_gene: TRBD1; CDR3nt: TGTGCCAGCAGCCTTCAGGGGGGAATGAACACTGAAGCTTTCTTT; CDR3aa: CASSLQGGMNTEAFF
abundance: NA; j_gene: TRBJ1-6; v_gene: TRBV4-1; d_gene: NA; CDR3nt: TGCGCCAGCAGCCACCCCACCGGGAGGGATAATTCACCCCTCCACTTT; CDR3aa: CASSHPTGRDNSPLHF
abundance: NA; j_gene: TRBJ1-1; v_gene: TRBV2; d_gene: NA; CDR3nt: TGTGCCAGCAGACCTGGAAGCCAGAACACTGAAGCTTTCTTT; CDR3aa: CASRPGSQNTEAFF
abundance: NA; j_gene: TRBJ2-3; v_gene: TRBV4-1; d_gene: NA; CDR3nt: TGCGCCAGCAGTCAGCGGTACAGCGGGGAAGGGGGTACGCAGTATTTT; CDR3aa: CASSQRYSGEGGTQYF
abundance: many; j_gene: TRBJ1-1; v_gene: TRBV29-1; d_gene: NA; CDR3nt: TGCAGCGTTACTGTAATGAACACTGAAGCTTTCTTT; CDR3aa: CSVTVMNTEAFF
abundance: many; j_gene: TRBJ2-4; v_gene: TRBV28; d_gene: NA; CDR3nt: TGTGCCAGCAATCCCACAGACGAAACCATTCAGTACTTC; CDR3aa: CASNPTDETIQYF
abundance: NA; j_gene: TRBJ2-1; v_gene: TRBV5-1; d_gene: NA; CDR3nt: TGCGCCAGCAGGGGCACGGCGTCCTACAATGAGCAGTTCTTC; CDR3aa: CASRGTASYNEQFF
abundance: NA; j_gene: TRBJ1-5; v_gene: TRBV9; d_gene: TRBD1; CDR3nt: TGTGCCAGCAGCTCCCGAGGGGGCGCCGATCAGCCCCAGCATTTT; CDR3aa: CASSSRGGADQPQHF
abundance: NA; j_gene: TRBJ2-5; v_gene: TRBV7-9; d_gene: TRBD2; CDR3nt: TGTGCCAGCAGCTTTGATCTTGCGGGGGGACGACAAGAGACCCAGTACTTC; CDR3aa: CASSFDLAGGRQETQYF
abundance: few; j_gene: TRBJ2-5; v_gene: TRBV4-1; d_gene: NA; CDR3nt: TGCGCCAGCAGCCGACGACTAGAAGAGACCCAGTACTTC; CDR3aa: CASSRRLEETQYF